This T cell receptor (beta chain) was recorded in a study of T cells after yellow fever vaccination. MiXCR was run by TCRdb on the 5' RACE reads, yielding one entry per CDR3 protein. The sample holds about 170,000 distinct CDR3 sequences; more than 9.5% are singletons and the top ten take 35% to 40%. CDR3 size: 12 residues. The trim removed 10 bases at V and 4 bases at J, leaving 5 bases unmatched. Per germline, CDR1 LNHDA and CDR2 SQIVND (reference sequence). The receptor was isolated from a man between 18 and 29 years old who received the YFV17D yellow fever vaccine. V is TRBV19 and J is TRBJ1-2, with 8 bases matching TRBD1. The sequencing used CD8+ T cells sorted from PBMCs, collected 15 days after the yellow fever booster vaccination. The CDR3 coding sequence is TGTGCCACCCGGACAGGGTTCTATGGCTACACCTTC. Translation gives CATRTGFYGYTF.